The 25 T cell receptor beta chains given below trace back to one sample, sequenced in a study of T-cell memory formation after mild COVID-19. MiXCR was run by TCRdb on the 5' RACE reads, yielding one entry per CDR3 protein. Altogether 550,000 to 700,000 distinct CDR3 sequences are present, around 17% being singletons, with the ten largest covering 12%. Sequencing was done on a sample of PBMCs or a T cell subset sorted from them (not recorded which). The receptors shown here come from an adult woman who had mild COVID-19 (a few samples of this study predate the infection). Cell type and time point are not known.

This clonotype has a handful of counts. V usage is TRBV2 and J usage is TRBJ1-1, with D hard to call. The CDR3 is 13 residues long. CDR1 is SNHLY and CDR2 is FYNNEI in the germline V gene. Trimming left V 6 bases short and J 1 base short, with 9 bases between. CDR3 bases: TGTGCCAGCAGCGAGACAACGAACACTGAAGCTTTCTTT. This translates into CASSETTNTEAFF.

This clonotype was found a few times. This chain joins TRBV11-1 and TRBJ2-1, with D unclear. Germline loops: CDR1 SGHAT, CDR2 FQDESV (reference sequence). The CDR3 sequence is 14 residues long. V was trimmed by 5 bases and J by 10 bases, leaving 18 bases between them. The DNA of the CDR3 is TGTGCCAGCAGCCAAAATTATAGGACCGGAGAGCAGTTCTTC. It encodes CASSQNYRTGEQFF.

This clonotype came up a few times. CDR3 nucleotides: TGTGCCAGCAGTGGCGGCGGAACCTCCTACAATGAGCAGTTCTTC. Amino acids: CASSGGGTSYNEQFF. V is TRBV2 and J is TRBJ2-1; D ambiguous. Trimming took off 4 bases at V and 0 bases at J, with 10 bases between the two ends. Germline-derived CDR1 and CDR2 are SNHLY and FYNNEI. The CDR3 is 15 amino acids.

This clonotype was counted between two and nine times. CDR3: CASSARGTGLQPQHF. In nucleotides, the CDR3 is TGTGCCAGCAGTGCCAGAGGGACAGGGCTTCAGCCCCAGCATTTT. The rearrangement joins TRBV12-3 or TRBV12-4 to TRBJ1-5; 9 bases are shared with TRBD1. The CDR3 runs 15 residues. V shed 5 bases, J shed 6 bases, and the junction held 8 bases outside the gene matches.

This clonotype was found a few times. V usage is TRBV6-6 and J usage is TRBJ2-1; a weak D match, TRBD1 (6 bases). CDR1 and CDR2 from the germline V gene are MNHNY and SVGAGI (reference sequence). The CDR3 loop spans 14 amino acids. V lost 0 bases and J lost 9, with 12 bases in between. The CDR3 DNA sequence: TGTGCCAGCAGTTACTCGGACAGTACGGGTGAGCAGTTCTTC. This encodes CASSYSDSTGEQFF.

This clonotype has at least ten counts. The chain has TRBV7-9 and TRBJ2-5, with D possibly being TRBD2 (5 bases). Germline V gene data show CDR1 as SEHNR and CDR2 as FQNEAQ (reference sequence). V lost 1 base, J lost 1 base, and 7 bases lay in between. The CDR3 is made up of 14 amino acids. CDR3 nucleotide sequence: TGTGCCAGCAGCTTAGTCAGCGGCCAAGAGACCCAGTACTTC. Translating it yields CASSLVSGQETQYF.

The CDR3 loop reads CASSLSGQVTQETQYF. The DNA of the CDR3 is TGTGCCAGCAGCCTTAGTGGTCAGGTCACCCAAGAGACCCAGTACTTC. The V and J genes are TRBV9 and TRBJ2-5; D is uncertain. Germline lookup yields CDR1 SGDLS and CDR2 YYNGEE. This CDR3 spans 16 amino acids. V lost 4 bases and J 1 base, leaving 17 bases between the germline ends. Together with reference TRBV9 and TRBJ2-5, the CDR3 gives the full variable domain: DSGVTQTPKHLITATGQRVTLRCSPRSGDLSVYWYQQSLDQGLQFLIQYYNGEERAKGNILERFSAQQFPDLHSELNLSSLELGDSALYFCASSLSGQVTQETQYFGPGTRLLVL.

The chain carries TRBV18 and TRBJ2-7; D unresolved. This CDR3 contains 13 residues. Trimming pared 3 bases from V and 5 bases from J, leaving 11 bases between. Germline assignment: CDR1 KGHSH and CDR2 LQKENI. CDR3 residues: CASSPRRTDEQYF. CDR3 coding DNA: TGTGCCAGCTCACCGAGGCGGACGGACGAGCAGTACTTC.

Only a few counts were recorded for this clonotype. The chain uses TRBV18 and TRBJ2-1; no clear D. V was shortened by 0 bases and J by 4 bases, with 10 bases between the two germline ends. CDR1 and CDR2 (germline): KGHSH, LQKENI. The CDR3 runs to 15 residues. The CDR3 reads CASSPPSVRYNEQFF. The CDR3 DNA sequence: TGTGCCAGCTCACCACCGAGTGTCCGGTACAATGAGCAGTTCTTC.

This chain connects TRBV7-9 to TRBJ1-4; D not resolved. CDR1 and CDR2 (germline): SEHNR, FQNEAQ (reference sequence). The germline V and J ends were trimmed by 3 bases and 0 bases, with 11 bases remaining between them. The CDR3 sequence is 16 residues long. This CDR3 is CASSFRPIATNEKLFF. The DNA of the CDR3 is TGTGCCAGCAGCTTTAGACCGATCGCAACTAATGAAAAACTGTTTTTT. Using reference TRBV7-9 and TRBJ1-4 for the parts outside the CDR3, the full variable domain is DTGVSQNPRHKITKRGQNVTFRCDPISEHNRLYWYRQTLGQGPEFLTYFQNEAQLEKSRLLSDRFSAERPKGSFSTLEIQRTEQGDSAMYLCASSFRPIATNEKLFFGSGTQLSVL.

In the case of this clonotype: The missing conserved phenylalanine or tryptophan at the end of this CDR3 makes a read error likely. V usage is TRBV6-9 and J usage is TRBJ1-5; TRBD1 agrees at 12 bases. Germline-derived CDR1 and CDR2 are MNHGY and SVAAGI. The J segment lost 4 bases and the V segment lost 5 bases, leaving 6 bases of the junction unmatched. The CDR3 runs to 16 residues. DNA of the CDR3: TGTGCCAGCAGTGGGGACAGGGGGCGATGGAATCAGCCCCAGCATTGT. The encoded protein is CASSGDRGRWNQPQHC.

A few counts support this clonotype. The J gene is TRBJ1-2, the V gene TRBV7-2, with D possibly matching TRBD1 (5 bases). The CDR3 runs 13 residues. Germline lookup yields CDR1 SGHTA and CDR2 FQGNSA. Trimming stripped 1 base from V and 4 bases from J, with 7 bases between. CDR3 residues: CASSLGGTYGYTF. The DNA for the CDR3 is TGTGCCAGCAGCTTAGGGGGGACCTATGGCTACACCTTC.

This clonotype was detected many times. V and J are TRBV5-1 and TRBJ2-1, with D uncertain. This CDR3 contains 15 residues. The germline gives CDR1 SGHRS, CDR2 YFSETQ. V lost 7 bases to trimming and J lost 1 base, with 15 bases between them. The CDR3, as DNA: TGCGCCAGCGGCGCCTTGGCAGAATCCTACAATGAGCAGTTCTTC. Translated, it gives CASGALAESYNEQFF.

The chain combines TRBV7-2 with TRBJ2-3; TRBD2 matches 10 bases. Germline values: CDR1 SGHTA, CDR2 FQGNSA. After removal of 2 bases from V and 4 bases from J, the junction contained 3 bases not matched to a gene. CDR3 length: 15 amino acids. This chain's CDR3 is CASSLHLAGADTQYF. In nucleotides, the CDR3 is TGTGCCAGCAGCTTACACCTAGCGGGAGCAGATACGCAGTATTTT.

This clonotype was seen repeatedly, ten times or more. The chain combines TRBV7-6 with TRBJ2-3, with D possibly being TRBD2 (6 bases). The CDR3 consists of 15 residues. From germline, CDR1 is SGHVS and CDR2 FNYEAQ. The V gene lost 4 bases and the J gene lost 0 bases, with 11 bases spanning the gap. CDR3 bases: TGTGCCAGCAGCTCCAGGGAGGCTAGCACAGATACGCAGTATTTT. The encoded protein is CASSSREASTDTQYF.

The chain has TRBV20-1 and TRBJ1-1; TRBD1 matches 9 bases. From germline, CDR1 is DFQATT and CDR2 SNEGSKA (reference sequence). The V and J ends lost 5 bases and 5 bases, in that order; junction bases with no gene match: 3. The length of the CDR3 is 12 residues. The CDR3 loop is CSALTGGTEAFF. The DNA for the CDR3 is TGCAGTGCTTTGACAGGGGGAACTGAAGCTTTCTTT.

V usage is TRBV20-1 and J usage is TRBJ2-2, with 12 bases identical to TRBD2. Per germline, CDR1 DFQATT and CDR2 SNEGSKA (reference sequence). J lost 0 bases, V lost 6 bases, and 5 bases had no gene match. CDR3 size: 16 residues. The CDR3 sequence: CSASGTSGPNTGELFF. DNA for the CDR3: TGCAGTGCGTCGGGGACTAGCGGGCCGAACACCGGGGAGCTGTTTTTT.

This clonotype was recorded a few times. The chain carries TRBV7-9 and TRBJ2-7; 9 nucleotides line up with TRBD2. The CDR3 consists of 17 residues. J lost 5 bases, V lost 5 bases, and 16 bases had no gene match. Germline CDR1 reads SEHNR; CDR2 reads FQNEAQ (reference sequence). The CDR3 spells CASSPPPGLAPRDEQYF. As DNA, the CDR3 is TGTGCCAGCAGCCCGCCACCGGGACTAGCCCCCCGGGACGAGCAGTACTTC.

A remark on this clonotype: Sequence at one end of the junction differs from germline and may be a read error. In DNA form, the CDR3 reads TGCCACTGGACAGGGGCCTACGAGCAGTACTTC. It codes for CHWTGAYEQYF. The chain uses TRBV7-6 and TRBJ2-7, with TRBD1 matching 9 bases. CDR1 is SGHVS, CDR2 FNYEAQ, per germline. The CDR3 runs to 11 residues.

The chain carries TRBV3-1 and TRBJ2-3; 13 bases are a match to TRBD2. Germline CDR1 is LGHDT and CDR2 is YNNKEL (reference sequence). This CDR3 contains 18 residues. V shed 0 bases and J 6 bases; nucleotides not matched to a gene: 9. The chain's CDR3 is CASSQEGLAGSLFDTQYF. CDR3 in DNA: TGTGCCAGCAGCCAAGAGGGACTAGCGGGGTCCCTTTTCGATACGCAGTATTTT.

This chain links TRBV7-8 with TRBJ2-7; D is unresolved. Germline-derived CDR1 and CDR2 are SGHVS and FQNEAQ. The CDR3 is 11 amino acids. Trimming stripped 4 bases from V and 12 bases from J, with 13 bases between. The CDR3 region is CASSSSYGLYF. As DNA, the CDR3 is TGTGCCAGCAGCTCCTCCTACGGTCTGTACTTC. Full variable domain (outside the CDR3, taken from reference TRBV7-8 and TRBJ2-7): GAGVSQSPRYKVAKRGQDVALRCDPISGHVSLFWYQQALGQGPEFLTYFQNEAQLDKSGLPSDRFFAERPEGSVSTLKIQRTQQEDSAVYLCASSSSYGLYFGPGTRLTVT.

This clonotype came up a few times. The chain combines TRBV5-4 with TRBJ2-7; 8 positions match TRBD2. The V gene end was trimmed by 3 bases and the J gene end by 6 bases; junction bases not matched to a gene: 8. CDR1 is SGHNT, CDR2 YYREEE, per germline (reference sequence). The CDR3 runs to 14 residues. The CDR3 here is CASSSGTRLGEQYF. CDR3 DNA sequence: TGTGCCAGCAGCTCCGGGACTAGATTAGGCGAGCAGTACTTC.

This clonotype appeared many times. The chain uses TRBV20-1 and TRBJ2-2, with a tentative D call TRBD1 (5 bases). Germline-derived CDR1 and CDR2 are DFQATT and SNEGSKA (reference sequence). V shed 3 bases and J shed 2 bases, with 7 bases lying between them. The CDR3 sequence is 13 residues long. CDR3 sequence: CSARTANTGELFF. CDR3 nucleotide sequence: TGCAGTGCTAGGACAGCTAACACCGGGGAGCTGTTTTTT.

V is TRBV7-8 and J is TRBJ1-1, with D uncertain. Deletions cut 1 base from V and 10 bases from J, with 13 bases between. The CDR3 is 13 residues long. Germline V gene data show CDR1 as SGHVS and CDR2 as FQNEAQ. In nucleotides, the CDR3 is TGTGCCAGCAGCTTAGTTACAGCAACCGGAGCTTTCTTT. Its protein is CASSLVTATGAFF.

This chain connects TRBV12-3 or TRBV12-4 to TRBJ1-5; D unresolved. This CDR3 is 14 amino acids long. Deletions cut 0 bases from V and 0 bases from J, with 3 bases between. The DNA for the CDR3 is TGTGCCAGCAGTTTAGCGTATAGCAATCAGCCCCAGCATTTT. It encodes CASSLAYSNQPQHF.